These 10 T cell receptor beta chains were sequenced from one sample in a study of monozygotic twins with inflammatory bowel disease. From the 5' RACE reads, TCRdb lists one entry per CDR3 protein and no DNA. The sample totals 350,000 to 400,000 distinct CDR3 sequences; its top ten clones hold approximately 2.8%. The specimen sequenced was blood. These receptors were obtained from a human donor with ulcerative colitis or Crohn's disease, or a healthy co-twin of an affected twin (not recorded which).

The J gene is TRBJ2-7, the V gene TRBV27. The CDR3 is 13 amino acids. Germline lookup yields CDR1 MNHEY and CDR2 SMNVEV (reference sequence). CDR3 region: CASSFNPSYEQYF.

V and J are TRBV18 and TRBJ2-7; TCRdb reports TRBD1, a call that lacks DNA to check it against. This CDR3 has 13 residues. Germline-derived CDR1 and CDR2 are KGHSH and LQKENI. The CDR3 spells CASSPAGPYEQYF.

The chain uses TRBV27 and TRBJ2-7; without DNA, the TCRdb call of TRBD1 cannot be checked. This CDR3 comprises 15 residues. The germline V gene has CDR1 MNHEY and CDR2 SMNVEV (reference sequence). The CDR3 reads CASSLAGNGAYEQYF.

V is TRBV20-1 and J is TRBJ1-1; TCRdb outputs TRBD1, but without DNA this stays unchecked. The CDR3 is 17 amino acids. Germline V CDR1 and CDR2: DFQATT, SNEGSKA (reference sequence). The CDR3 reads CSAGLGSGAWMNTEAFF.

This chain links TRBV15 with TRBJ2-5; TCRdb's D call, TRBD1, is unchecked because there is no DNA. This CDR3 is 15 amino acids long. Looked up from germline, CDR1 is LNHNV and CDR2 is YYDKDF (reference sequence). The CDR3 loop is CATSRDRGGGETQYF.

CDR3 amino acids: CASSPRQEISYEQYF. V usage is TRBV18 and J usage is TRBJ2-7; as DNA is missing, the TRBD1 call by TCRdb cannot be tested. This CDR3 comprises 15 residues. Per germline, CDR1 KGHSH and CDR2 LQKENI.

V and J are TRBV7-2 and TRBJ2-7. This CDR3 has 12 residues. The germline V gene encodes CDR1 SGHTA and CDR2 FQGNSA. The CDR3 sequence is CASSISSYEQYF.

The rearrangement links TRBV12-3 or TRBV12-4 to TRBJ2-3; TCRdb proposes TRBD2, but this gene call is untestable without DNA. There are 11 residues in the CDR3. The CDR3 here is CASTLAGTQYF.

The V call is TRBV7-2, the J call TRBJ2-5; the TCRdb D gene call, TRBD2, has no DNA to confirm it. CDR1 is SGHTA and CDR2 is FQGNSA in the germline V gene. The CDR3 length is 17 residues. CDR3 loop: CASSRSHWRGVSETQYF.

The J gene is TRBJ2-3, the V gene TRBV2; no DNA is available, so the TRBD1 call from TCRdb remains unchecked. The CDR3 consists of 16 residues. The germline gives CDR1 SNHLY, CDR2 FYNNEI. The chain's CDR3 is CASTLSFPGNTDTQYF.